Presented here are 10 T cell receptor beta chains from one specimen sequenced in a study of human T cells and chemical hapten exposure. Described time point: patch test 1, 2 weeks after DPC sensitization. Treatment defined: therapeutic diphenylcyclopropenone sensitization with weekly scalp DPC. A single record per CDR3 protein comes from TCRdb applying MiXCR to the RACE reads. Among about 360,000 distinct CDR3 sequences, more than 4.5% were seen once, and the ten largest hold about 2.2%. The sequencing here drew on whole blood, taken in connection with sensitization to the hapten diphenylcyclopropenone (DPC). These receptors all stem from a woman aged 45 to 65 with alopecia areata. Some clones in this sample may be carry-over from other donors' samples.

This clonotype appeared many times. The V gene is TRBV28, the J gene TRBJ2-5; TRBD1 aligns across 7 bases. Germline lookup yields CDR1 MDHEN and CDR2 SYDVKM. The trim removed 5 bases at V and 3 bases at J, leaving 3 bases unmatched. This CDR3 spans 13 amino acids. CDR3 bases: TGTGCCAGCAGTACGGGACAGAAAGAGACCCAGTACTTC. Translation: CASSTGQKETQYF. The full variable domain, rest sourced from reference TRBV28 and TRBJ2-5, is DVKVTQSSRYLVKRTGEKVFLECVQDMDHENMFWYRQDPGLGLRLIYFSYDVKMKEKGDIPEGYSVSREKKERFSLILESASTNQTSMYLCASSTGQKETQYFGPGTRLLVL.

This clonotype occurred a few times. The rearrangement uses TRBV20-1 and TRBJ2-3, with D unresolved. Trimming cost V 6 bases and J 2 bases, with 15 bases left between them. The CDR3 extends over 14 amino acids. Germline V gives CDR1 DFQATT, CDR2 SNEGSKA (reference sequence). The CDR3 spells CSAPQPKSTDTQYF. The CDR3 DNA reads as TGCAGTGCCCCTCAACCCAAATCCACAGATACGCAGTATTTT.

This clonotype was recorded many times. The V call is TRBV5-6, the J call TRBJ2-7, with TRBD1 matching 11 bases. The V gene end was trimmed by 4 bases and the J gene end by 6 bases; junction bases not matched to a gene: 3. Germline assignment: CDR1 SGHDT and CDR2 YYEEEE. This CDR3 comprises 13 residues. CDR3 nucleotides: TGTGCCAGCAGCCCCGGGACAGGGGGCGAGCAGTACTTC. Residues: CASSPGTGGEQYF. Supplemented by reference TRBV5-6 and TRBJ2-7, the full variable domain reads DAGVTQSPTHLIKTRGQQVTLRCSPKSGHDTVSWYQQALGQGPQFIFQYYEEEERQRGNFPDRFSGHQFPNYSSELNVNALLLGDSALYLCASSPGTGGEQYFGPGTRLTVT.

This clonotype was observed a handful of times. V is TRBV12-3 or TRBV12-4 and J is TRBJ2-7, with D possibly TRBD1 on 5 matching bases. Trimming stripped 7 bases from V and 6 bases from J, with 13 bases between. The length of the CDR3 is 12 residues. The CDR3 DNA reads TGTGCCAGCACCGAAGGGGTCCTCGAGCAGTACTTC. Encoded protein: CASTEGVLEQYF.

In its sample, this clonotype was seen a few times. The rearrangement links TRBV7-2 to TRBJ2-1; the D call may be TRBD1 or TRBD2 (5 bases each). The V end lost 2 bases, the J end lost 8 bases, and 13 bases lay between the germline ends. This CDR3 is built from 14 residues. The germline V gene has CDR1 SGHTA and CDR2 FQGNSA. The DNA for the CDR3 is TGTGCCAGCAGCTTATTTGGGGGAGCCGATGAGCAGTTCTTC. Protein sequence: CASSLFGGADEQFF.

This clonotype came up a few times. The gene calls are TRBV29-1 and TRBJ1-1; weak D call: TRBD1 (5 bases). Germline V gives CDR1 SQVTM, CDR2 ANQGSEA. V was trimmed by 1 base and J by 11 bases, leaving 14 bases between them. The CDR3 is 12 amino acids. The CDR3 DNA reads TGCAGCGTTGAAGGTGGGGCAGAAAAGGCTTTCTTT. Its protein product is CSVEGGAEKAFF.

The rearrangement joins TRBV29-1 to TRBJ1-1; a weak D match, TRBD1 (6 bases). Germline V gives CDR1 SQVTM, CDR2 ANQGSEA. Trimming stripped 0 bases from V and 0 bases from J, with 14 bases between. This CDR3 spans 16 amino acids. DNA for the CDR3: TGCAGCGTTGAAGATCTGGGGGCAGGTATGAACACTGAAGCTTTCTTT. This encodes CSVEDLGAGMNTEAFF.

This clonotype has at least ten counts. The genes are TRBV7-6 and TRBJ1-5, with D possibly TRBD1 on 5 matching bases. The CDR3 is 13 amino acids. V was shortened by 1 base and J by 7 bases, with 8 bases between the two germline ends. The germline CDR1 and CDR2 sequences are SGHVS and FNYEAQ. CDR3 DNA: TGTGCCAGCAGCTTAGGGGACGGACAGCCCCAGCATTTT. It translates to CASSLGDGQPQHF.

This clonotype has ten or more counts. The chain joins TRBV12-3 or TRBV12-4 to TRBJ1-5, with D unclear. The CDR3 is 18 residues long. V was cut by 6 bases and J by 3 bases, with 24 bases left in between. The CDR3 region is CASSLSPLGRKNNQPQHF. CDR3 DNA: TGTGCCAGCAGCCTTTCCCCCCTCGGCCGAAAGAACAATCAGCCCCAGCATTTT.

The CDR3: CATLGQGNTGELFF. In DNA, the CDR3 is TGTGCCACCTTGGGACAGGGAAACACCGGGGAGCTGTTTTTT. The chain links TRBV28 to TRBJ2-2, with 9 bases matching TRBD1. After removal of 10 bases from V and 2 bases from J, the junction contained 5 bases not matched to a gene. The CDR3 is 14 residues long. Germline CDR1 MDHEN, CDR2 SYDVKM.